This T cell receptor beta chain was profiled in a study of CD8+CD57+ T cells in acquired aplastic anemia. Patients selected for sequencing had displayed CD8+CD57+ cell expansion by flow cytometry. The CDR3 loop spans 13 amino acids. Deletions cut 3 bases from V and 3 bases from J, with 8 bases between. In germline, CDR1 is MNHNS, CDR2 SASEGT. Profiling that covered TCR beta VDJ and CDR3 relied on genomic DNA as its template. TCRdb called the reads again in MiXCR, with one record for every CDR3 protein. Of hundreds of thousands of distinct CDR3 sequences listed, around 33% were seen once; the top ten hold roughly 0.89%.

Sequenced: sorted CD4+, CD8+, or CD8+CD57+ T cells (not recorded which) from PBMCs. This clonotype was sampled from a human donor with aplastic anemia. The rearrangement joins TRBV6-1 to TRBJ1-2; the D gene is possibly TRBD1 (6 bases). CDR3 sequence reads: CASSEDSDYGYTF. In DNA, the CDR3 is TGTGCCAGCAGTGAGGACAGTGACTATGGCTACACCTTC.